The text below deals with one T cell receptor beta chain. Its antigen is not identified. Naive CD8 isolation took CD45RO-negative cells positively selected for CCR7 and excluded terminally differentiated effector memory CD45RA+ cells. The source of the sample is a study of shared clonotypes between healthy human individuals. Study results and caveats: Read depth was anticipated to influence clonotype sharing among donors. The sharing of 4% to 5.5% of naive CD4 clonotypes was seen across a handful of donors. At large depth, rarefaction still showed sorted-subset sequencing to be incomplete. As a rule, naive subsets had a larger estimated richness than memory subsets.

V dropped 0 bases and J dropped 6 bases, with 13 bases sitting between them. This CDR3 comprises 15 residues. From germline, CDR1 is SGHDT and CDR2 YYEEEE. The method was immunoSEQ multiplex PCR; TCRdb's version includes in-frame clones alone and lacks a portion of them. Among hundreds of thousands of clones listed, around 96% were seen once. Input material: naive CD8+ T cells sorted from blood. V is TRBV5-6 and J is TRBJ2-1; D might be TRBD2 (6 bases). This sequence was found in a woman in her twenties or thirties in good health. DNA for the CDR3: TGTGCCAGCAGCTTGGGACCGGGAGAGGTCAATGAGCAGTTCTTC. It is translated as CASSLGPGEVNEQFF. Full variable domain (rest looked up from reference TRBV5-6 and TRBJ2-1): DAGVTQSPTHLIKTRGQQVTLRCSPKSGHDTVSWYQQALGQGPQFIFQYYEEEERQRGNFPDRFSGHQFPNYSSELNVNALLLGDSALYLCASSLGPGEVNEQFFGPGTRLTVL.